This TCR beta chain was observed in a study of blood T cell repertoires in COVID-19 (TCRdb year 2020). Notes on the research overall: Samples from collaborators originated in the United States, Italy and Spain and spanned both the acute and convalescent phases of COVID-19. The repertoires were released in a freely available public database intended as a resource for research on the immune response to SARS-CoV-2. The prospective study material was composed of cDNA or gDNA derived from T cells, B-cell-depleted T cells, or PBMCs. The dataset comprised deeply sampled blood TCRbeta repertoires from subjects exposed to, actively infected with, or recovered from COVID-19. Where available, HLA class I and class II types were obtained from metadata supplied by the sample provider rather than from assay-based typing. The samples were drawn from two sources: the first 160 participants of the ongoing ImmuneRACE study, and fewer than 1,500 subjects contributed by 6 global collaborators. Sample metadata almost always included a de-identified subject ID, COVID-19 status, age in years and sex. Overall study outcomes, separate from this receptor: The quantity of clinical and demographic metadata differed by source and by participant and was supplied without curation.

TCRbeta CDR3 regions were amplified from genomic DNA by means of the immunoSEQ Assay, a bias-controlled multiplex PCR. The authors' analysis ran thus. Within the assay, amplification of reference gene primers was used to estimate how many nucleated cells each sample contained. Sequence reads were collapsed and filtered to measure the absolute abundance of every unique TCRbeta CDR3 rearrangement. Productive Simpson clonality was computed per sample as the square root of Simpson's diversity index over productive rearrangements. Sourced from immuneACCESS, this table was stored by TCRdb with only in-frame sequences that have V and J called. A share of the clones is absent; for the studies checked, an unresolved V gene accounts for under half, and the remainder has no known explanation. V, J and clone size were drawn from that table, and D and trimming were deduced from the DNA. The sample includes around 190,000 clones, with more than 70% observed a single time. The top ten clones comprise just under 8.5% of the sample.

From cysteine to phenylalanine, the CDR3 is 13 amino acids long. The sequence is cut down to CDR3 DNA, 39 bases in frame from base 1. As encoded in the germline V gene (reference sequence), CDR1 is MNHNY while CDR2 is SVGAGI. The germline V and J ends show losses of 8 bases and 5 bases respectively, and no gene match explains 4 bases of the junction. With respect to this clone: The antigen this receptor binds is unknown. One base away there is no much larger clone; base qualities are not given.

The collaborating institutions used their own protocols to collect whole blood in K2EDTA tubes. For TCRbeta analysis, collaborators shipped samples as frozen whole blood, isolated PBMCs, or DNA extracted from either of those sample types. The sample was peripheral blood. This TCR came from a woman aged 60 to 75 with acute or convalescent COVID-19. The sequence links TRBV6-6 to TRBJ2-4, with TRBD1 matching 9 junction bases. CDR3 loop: CASFRQGENIQYF. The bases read TGTGCCAGCTTCCGACAGGGGGAAAACATTCAGTACTTC.